A single sample gave rise to the 17 T cell receptor beta chains below, sequenced in a study of T cells in Graves' hyperthyroidism and ophthalmopathy. Amplified regions were TCR beta CDR3 sequences from RNA transcripts. First-round RT-PCR with HTBI primers amplified the TCR CDR3 region. One entry per CDR3 protein, called by TCRdb with MiXCR from the multiplex PCR reads. The data show nearly 250,000 distinct CDR3 sequences, with around 26% seen just once and around 40% held by the top ten. Sequenced: blood. Receptor source: a woman in her 40s with Graves' ophthalmopathy.

This clonotype has only one observation. The chain employs TRBV6-2 or TRBV6-3 and TRBJ2-7, with 7 bases that match TRBD2. The CDR3 loop spans 15 amino acids. With 4 bases clipped from V and 5 bases from J, the junction kept 11 bases outside the gene matches. CDR1 and CDR2 (germline): MNHEY, SVGEGT. CDR3 amino acids: CASSFSPGLVDEQYF. The CDR3 DNA is TGTGCCAGCAGTTTTTCGCCTGGACTAGTTGACGAGCAGTACTTC.

This clonotype was recorded at least ten times. The chain combines TRBV28 with TRBJ2-4; D call uncertain. V was cut by 6 bases and J by 0 bases, with 15 bases left in between. This CDR3 spans 16 amino acids. Germline lookup yields CDR1 MDHEN and CDR2 SYDVKM. The chain's CDR3 is CASSLPVLIAKNIQYF. The CDR3 nucleotides read TGTGCCAGCAGCCTCCCCGTCCTTATAGCCAAAAACATTCAGTACTTC.

V is TRBV6-1 and J is TRBJ2-5, with D unresolved. CDR3 length equals 12 residues. The V end lost 6 bases, the J end lost 4 bases, and 9 bases lay between the germline ends. The germline V gene encodes CDR1 MNHNS and CDR2 SASEGT. In nucleotides, the CDR3 is TGTGCCAGCAGCCACCGTCGAGAGACCCAGTACTTC. Encoded protein: CASSHRRETQYF.

This sequence joins TRBV11-2 and TRBJ2-5; D perhaps matches TRBD1 (5 bases). CDR3 length equals 14 residues. In germline, CDR1 is SGHAT, CDR2 FQNNGV. The V gene lost 5 bases and the J gene lost 4 bases, with 14 bases spanning the gap. The CDR3 protein is CASSIVGVPETQYF. For the CDR3, the DNA is TGTGCCAGCAGCATCGTAGGGGTACCAGAGACCCAGTACTTC.

In its sample, this clonotype was seen many times. The chain uses TRBV5-1 and TRBJ1-1; D not resolved. From germline, CDR1 is SGHRS and CDR2 YFSETQ. V gave up 4 bases and J gave up 1 base, with 11 bases separating them. The CDR3 consists of 14 residues. The CDR3 sequence: CASSTSIRNTEAFF. The CDR3 region has the DNA TGCGCCAGCAGCACCTCAATTCGGAACACTGAAGCTTTCTTT.

This sequence joins TRBV7-8 and TRBJ2-7, with 9 bases aligning to TRBD2. V lost 3 bases to trimming and J lost 7 bases; unmatched junction nucleotides: 13. Per the germline V gene, CDR1 is SGHVS and CDR2 is FQNEAQ. The CDR3 runs 16 residues. Here the CDR3 reads CASSFRSGRSGWEQYF. As DNA, the CDR3 is TGTGCCAGCAGCTTTCGTAGCGGGAGATCTGGCTGGGAGCAGTACTTC.

Many counts were recorded for this clonotype. This rearrangement joins TRBV12-3 or TRBV12-4 to TRBJ1-1; D possibly corresponds to TRBD1 (5 bases). The CDR3 runs 15 residues. Trimming removed 6 bases at V and 0 bases at J, with 14 bases between. The chain's CDR3 is CASRRGGAVNTEAFF. The CDR3 DNA reads TGTGCCAGCAGGCGAGGTGGGGCAGTGAACACTGAAGCTTTCTTT.

The rearrangement joins TRBV12-3 or TRBV12-4 to TRBJ1-2; the D is unclear. The CDR3 extends over 13 amino acids. Trimming took 3 bases from V and 7 from J, leaving 12 bases between them. Written as DNA, the CDR3 is TGTGCCAGCAGTTTGGGGAGGGATCGTGGCTACACCTTC. This codes for CASSLGRDRGYTF.

This clonotype was detected once. The gene calls are TRBV6-2 or TRBV6-3 and TRBJ2-7; 9 positions agree with TRBD1. Trimming at V came to 6 bases and at J to 7 bases, leaving 13 bases not matched to a gene. CDR1 MNHEY and CDR2 SVGEGT come from the germline V gene. The CDR3 covers 15 residues. CDR3 DNA: TGTGCCAGCAGCGAACCGGGACAGGGCCTACGAGAGCAGTACTTC. Its protein product is CASSEPGQGLREQYF.

This clonotype was observed many times. The rearrangement uses TRBV2 and TRBJ2-7; weak D call: TRBD2 (6 bases). Trimming left V 6 bases short and J 4 bases short, with 19 bases between. The CDR3 extends over 15 amino acids. Germline V lookup: CDR1 SNHLY, CDR2 FYNNEI. Here the CDR3 reads CASRNPGSGKYEQYF. The CDR3 coding sequence is TGTGCCAGCAGGAACCCGGGTAGCGGTAAATACGAGCAGTACTTC.

In this sample, this clonotype turned up many times. The chain joins TRBV20-1 to TRBJ2-7; the match to TRBD2 covers 13 bases. Germline V lookup: CDR1 DFQATT, CDR2 SNEGSKA (reference sequence). Trimming cost V 4 bases and J 2 bases; bases outside gene matches: 8. The CDR3 length is 16 residues. In DNA form, the CDR3 reads TGCAGTGCTAAGGGACTAGCGGGAAACCAGGCCTACGAGCAGTACTTC. It yields the protein CSAKGLAGNQAYEQYF.

This clonotype was seen many times. This chain connects TRBV6-5 to TRBJ2-6, with D unresolved. Trimming pared 0 bases from V and 3 bases from J, leaving 0 bases between. There are 13 residues in the CDR3. From germline, CDR1 is MNHEY and CDR2 SVGAGI. CDR3 DNA: TGTGCCAGCAGTTACTCTGGGGCCAACGTCCTGACTTTC. It codes for CASSYSGANVLTF.

The chain recombines TRBV28 with TRBJ2-5; TRBD1 might be the D (5 bases). This CDR3 region has 14 residues. Germline V lookup: CDR1 MDHEN, CDR2 SYDVKM. V lost 5 bases to trimming and J lost 4 bases, with 14 bases between them. As DNA, the CDR3 is TGTGCCAGCAGTGCCCAGGGATGGGGAGAGACCCAGTACTTC. Its translation: CASSAQGWGETQYF.

This clonotype was observed many times. The genes are TRBV2 and TRBJ2-7; 9 bases align to TRBD1. Germline V gene data show CDR1 as SNHLY and CDR2 as FYNNEI. CDR3 length: 17 amino acids. J gave up 0 bases and V 4 bases, and 10 bases lay outside the gene matches. CDR3 in amino acids: CASSVITGGLFSYEQYF. The CDR3 region has the DNA TGTGCCAGCAGTGTTATAACAGGGGGCCTATTCTCCTACGAGCAGTACTTC.

This clonotype appeared many times. The chain recombines TRBV7-2 with TRBJ2-5; perhaps D is TRBD1 or TRBD2 (5 bases each). The CDR3 sequence is 15 residues long. The V end lost 5 bases, the J end lost 5 bases, and 18 bases lay between the germline ends. Germline CDR1 SGHTA, CDR2 FQGNSA. CDR3 residues: CASSQTPRGLETQYF. The DNA for the CDR3 is TGTGCCAGCAGCCAAACCCCCCGGGGCTTGGAGACCCAGTACTTC.

This clonotype came up many times. The CDR3 region has the DNA TGTGCCAGCAGCTCCCCCCGGGGGCCCGACACCGGGGAGCTGTTTTTT. Its translation: CASSSPRGPDTGELFF. J is TRBJ2-2 and V is TRBV11-1, with D possibly being TRBD1 or TRBD2 (6 bases each). Trimming took 4 bases from V and 3 from J, leaving 15 bases between them. The germline CDR1 and CDR2 sequences are SGHAT and FQDESV (reference sequence). The CDR3 consists of 16 residues. Full variable domain (remainder filled in from reference TRBV11-1 and TRBJ2-2): EAEVAQSPRYKITEKSQAVAFWCDPISGHATLYWYRQILGQGPELLVQFQDESVVDDSQLPKDRFSAERLKGVDSTLKIQPAELGDSAMYLCASSSPRGPDTGELFFGEGSRLTVL.

Ten or more counts support this clonotype. This chain connects TRBV12-3 or TRBV12-4 to TRBJ2-4; TRBD1 might be the D (5 bases). This CDR3 spans 12 amino acids. V lost 9 bases to trimming and J lost 6 bases, with 12 bases between them. The CDR3 sequence is CASGALVNIQYF. In nucleotides, the CDR3 is TGTGCCAGTGGGGCCCTGGTAAACATTCAGTACTTC.